These 14 T cell receptor beta chains originate from one sample sequenced in a study of neurological immune-mediated disorders. TCRdb independently ran MiXCR on the 5' RACE reads; one entry per CDR3 protein. This table has around 65,000 distinct CDR3 sequences, over 5% appearing once. The sample comprised PBMCs. These receptors came from a human donor with multiple sclerosis. The donor label of this sample is uncertain.

This clonotype was picked up many times. This chain links TRBV5-1 with TRBJ1-2; no clear D gene. V was pared by 0 bases and J by 3 bases, with 9 bases between. CDR1 is SGHRS, CDR2 YFSETQ, per germline. This CDR3 has 14 residues. CDR3 nucleotides: TGCGCCAGCAGCTTGGTGTCAGGAGACTATGGCTACACCTTC. It specifies CASSLVSGDYGYTF.

Many counts were recorded for this clonotype. The rearrangement links TRBV29-1 to TRBJ1-2, with a possible D match to TRBD1 (6 bases). Trimming removed 0 bases from V and 8 bases from J, with 19 bases in between. The CDR3 loop spans 15 amino acids. Germline values: CDR1 SQVTM, CDR2 ANQGSEA. CDR3 amino acids: CSVEDGGQGIRGYTF. CDR3 in DNA: TGCAGCGTTGAAGATGGGGGGCAGGGCATCCGCGGCTACACCTTC.

The chain employs TRBV12-3 or TRBV12-4 and TRBJ2-1, with D possibly being TRBD2 (6 bases). V was shortened by 3 bases and J by 8 bases, with 14 bases between the two germline ends. The CDR3 loop spans 14 amino acids. The CDR3 sequence: CASSFGGPWDEQFF. Written as DNA, the CDR3 is TGTGCCAGCAGTTTCGGGGGTCCCTGGGATGAGCAGTTCTTC.

This clonotype was recorded many times. The V gene is TRBV6-2 or TRBV6-3, the J gene TRBJ2-3, with 8 bases lining up with TRBD2. This CDR3 contains 15 residues. Germline CDR1 MNHEY, CDR2 SVGEGT. Trimming cost V 0 bases and J 2 bases; bases outside gene matches: 1. The CDR3 DNA reads TGTGCCAGCAGTTACTCGACTAGCGACACAGATACGCAGTATTTT. This sequence encodes CASSYSTSDTDTQYF.

The sample holds a few counts of this clonotype. Since a much larger clone is just one base distant, this may be a read error. The chain joins TRBV4-2 to TRBJ1-1, with D unclear. Germline assignment: CDR1 LGHNA and CDR2 YNFKEQ. This CDR3 is 11 amino acids long. Here the CDR3 reads CAGSRNAEAFF. CDR3 nucleotide sequence: TGTGCCGGCAGCCGGAACGCTGAAGCTTTCTTT.

This clonotype has at least ten counts. The J gene is TRBJ2-3, the V gene TRBV29-1, with a possible D match to TRBD1 (6 bases). Germline lookup yields CDR1 SQVTM and CDR2 ANQGSEA. The CDR3 sequence is 12 residues long. V was trimmed by 5 bases and J by 4 bases, leaving 10 bases between them. This CDR3 reads CSVIRGPDTQYF. CDR3 in DNA: TGCAGCGTTATCAGGGGCCCAGATACGCAGTATTTT.

There are many counts of this clonotype. The chain carries TRBV20-1 and TRBJ2-3, with 12 bases that match TRBD2. This CDR3 contains 16 residues. The V gene's germline CDR1 is DFQATT and CDR2 SNEGSKA (reference sequence). The V segment lost 6 bases and the J segment 2 bases; nucleotides outside the gene matches: 9. The CDR3 region is CSALLAGGVNTDTQYF. DNA of the CDR3: TGCAGTGCACTACTAGCGGGGGGTGTTAACACAGATACGCAGTATTTT.

This clonotype was found many times. This chain links TRBV15 with TRBJ2-7; 7 nucleotides agree with TRBD1. This CDR3 is 15 amino acids long. In germline, CDR1 is LNHNV, CDR2 YYDKDF (reference sequence). V dropped 0 bases and J dropped 2; count of bases not matched to a gene: 4. The CDR3 region has the DNA TGTGCCACCAGCAGAGACCCGACAGGGACCTACGAGCAGTACTTC. Encoded protein: CATSRDPTGTYEQYF.

This clonotype was recorded a few times. The chain carries TRBV13 and TRBJ2-7; a possible D gene is TRBD1 (6 bases). Germline CDR1 PRHDT, CDR2 FYEKMQ (reference sequence). This CDR3 region has 13 residues. With 5 bases removed from V and 5 bases from J, the gap between germline ends came to 13 bases. For the CDR3, the DNA is TGTGCCAGCAGCGCCTCTCACAGGGACGAGCAGTACTTC. Amino acid sequence: CASSASHRDEQYF.

This clonotype was recorded at least ten times. The V call is TRBV7-2, the J call TRBJ2-3; tentative D call: TRBD2 (6 bases). The CDR3 consists of 12 residues. V was pared by 5 bases and J by 8 bases, with 11 bases between. Germline CDR1 reads SGHTA; CDR2 reads FQGNSA. CDR3 in amino acids: CASSPLGGTQYF. The CDR3 coding sequence is TGTGCCAGCAGCCCATTGGGGGGTACGCAGTATTTT.

In its sample, this clonotype was seen many times. The chain joins TRBV5-1 to TRBJ1-5; possibly TRBD1 for D (5 bases). This CDR3 comprises 15 residues. Trimming pared 4 bases from V and 2 bases from J, leaving 13 bases between. Germline-derived CDR1 and CDR2 are SGHRS and YFSETQ. CDR3 region: CASSATGRGNQPQHF. Written as DNA, the CDR3 is TGCGCCAGCAGCGCCACAGGCAGAGGCAATCAGCCCCAGCATTTT.

The chain carries TRBV21-1 and TRBJ1-1. TRBV21-1 is listed as a pseudogene. CDR3 length: 14 amino acids. The CDR3 reads CASSSLRQNTEAFF. The CDR3 DNA reads TGTGCCAGCAGCAGTTTGCGGCAGAACACTGAAGCTTTCTTT.

Many counts were recorded for this clonotype. One junction end does not reproduce the germline sequence, and a read error may be involved. The chain combines TRBV5-1 with TRBJ1-2, with TRBD1 as a possible D gene (6 bases). This CDR3 is 14 amino acids long. Looked up from germline, CDR1 is SGHRS and CDR2 is YFSETQ. The CDR3 region has the DNA TGCGCCAGCAGCTTTCGCAGGGGTAACGATGGCTACACCTTC. It translates to CASSFRRGNDGYTF.

This clonotype was detected many times. The chain combines TRBV20-1 with TRBJ2-1; 9 bases agree with TRBD1. The CDR3 covers 13 residues. V lost 5 bases, J lost 8 bases, and 7 bases stayed unmatched. Germline lookup yields CDR1 DFQATT and CDR2 SNEGSKA (reference sequence). In DNA, the CDR3 is TGCAGTGCTCCCGGGACAGGGCGGTATGAGCAGTTCTTC. Amino acids: CSAPGTGRYEQFF.